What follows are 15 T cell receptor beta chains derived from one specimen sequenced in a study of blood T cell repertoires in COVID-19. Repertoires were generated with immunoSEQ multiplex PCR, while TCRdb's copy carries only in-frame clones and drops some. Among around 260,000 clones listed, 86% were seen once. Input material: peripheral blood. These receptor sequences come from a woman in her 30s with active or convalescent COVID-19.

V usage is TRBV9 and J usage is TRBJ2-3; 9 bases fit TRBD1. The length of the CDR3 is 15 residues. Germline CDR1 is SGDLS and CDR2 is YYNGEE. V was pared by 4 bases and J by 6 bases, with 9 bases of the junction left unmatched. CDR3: CASSPGTGILDTQYF. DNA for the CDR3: TGTGCCAGCAGCCCAGGGACAGGGATTTTGGATACGCAGTATTTT.

Here the CDR3 reads CASSFAGGTQNTEAFF. The CDR3 bases are TGTGCCAGCAGCTTTGCGGGGGGTACCCAGAACACTGAAGCTTTCTTT. The gene calls are TRBV7-8 and TRBJ1-1, with D possibly matching TRBD1 (5 bases). The CDR3 is made up of 16 amino acids. The V end lost 3 bases, the J end lost 1 base, and 15 bases lay between the germline ends. Germline assignment: CDR1 SGHVS and CDR2 FQNEAQ. Drawing the rest from reference TRBV7-8 and TRBJ1-1, the complete variable domain is GAGVSQSPRYKVAKRGQDVALRCDPISGHVSLFWYQQALGQGPEFLTYFQNEAQLDKSGLPSDRFFAERPEGSVSTLKIQRTQQEDSAVYLCASSFAGGTQNTEAFFGQGTRLTVV.

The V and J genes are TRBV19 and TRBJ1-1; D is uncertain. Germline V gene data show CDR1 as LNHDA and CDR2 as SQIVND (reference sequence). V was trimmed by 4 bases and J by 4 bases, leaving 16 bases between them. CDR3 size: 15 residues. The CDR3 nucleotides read TGTGCCAGTAGTAGTACCCAGGAGGTGGGCACTGAAGCTTTCTTT. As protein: CASSSTQEVGTEAFF. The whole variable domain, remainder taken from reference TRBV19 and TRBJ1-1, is DGGITQSPKYLFRKEGQNVTLSCEQNLNHDAMYWYRQDPGQGLRLIYYSQIVNDFQKGDIAEGYSVSREKKESFPLTVTSAQKNPTAFYLCASSSTQEVGTEAFFGQGTRLTVV.

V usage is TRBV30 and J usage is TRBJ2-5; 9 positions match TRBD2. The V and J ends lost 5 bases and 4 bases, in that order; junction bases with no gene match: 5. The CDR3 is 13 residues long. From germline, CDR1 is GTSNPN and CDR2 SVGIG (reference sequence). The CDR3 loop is CAWESGGRETQYF. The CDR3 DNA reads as TGTGCCTGGGAAAGCGGGGGGCGAGAGACCCAGTACTTC.

The CDR3 is CASSQGRGGASQETQYF. DNA of the CDR3: TGCGCCAGCAGCCAAGGCCGCGGGGGGGCCTCTCAAGAGACCCAGTACTTC. The rearrangement uses TRBV4-1 and TRBJ2-5; TRBD2 aligns across 9 bases. The germline V gene encodes CDR1 MGHRA and CDR2 YSYEKL. This CDR3 comprises 17 residues. The ends lost 1 base at V and 2 bases at J; junction bases unmatched: 8.

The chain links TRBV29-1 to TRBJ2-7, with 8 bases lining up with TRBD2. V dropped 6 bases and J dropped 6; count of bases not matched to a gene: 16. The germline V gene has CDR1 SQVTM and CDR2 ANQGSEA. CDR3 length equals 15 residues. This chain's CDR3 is CSVALGAGGLLEQYF. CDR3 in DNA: TGCAGCGTGGCCCTAGGGGCGGGGGGTCTCCTCGAGCAGTACTTC.

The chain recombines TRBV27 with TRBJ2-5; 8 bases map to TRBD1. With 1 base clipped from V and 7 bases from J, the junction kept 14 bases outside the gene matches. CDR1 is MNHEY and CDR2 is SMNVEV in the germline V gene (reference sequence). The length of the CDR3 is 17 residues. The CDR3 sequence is CASSLFYEGDRGGTQYF. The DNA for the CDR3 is TGTGCCAGCAGTTTATTTTATGAAGGAGACAGGGGAGGGACCCAGTACTTC.

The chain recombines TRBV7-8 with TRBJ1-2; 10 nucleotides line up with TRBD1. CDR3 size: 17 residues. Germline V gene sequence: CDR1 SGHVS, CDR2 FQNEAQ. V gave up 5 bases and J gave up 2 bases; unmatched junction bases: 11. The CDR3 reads CASSGDRGRLSNYGYTF. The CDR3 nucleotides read TGTGCCAGCAGCGGGGACAGGGGAAGACTGAGCAACTATGGCTACACCTTC.

The CDR3 bases are TGTGCCACGGCAGGGGCCCAGAGGTCCGGGACCCAGTACTTC. This codes for CATAGAQRSGTQYF. The V call is TRBV6-5, the J call TRBJ2-5, with D possibly being TRBD1 (6 bases). CDR3 length equals 14 residues. The germline V and J ends were trimmed by 10 bases and 7 bases, with 22 bases remaining between them. The V gene's germline CDR1 is MNHEY and CDR2 SVGAGI.

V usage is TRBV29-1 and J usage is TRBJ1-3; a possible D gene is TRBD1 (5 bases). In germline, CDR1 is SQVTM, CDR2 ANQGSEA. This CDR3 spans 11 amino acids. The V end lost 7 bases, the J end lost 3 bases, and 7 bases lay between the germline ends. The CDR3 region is CSGQIGNTIYF. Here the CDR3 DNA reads TGCAGCGGACAGATTGGAAACACCATATATTTT.

Here the CDR3 DNA reads TGTGCCAGCTCACCAATGGCAGGGGACAATGAGCAGTTCTTC. Translation gives CASSPMAGDNEQFF. The rearrangement uses TRBV18 and TRBJ2-1; a possible D gene is TRBD1 (6 bases). CDR1 is KGHSH and CDR2 is LQKENI in the germline V gene. The V and J ends lost 2 bases and 5 bases respectively, with 10 bases between them. CDR3 length: 14 residues. Supplemented by reference TRBV18 and TRBJ2-1, the full variable domain reads NAGVMQNPRHLVRRRGQEARLRCSPMKGHSHVYWYRQLPEEGLKFMVYLQKENIIDESGMPKERFSAEFPKEGPSILRIQQVVRGDSAAYFCASSPMAGDNEQFFGPGTRLTVL.

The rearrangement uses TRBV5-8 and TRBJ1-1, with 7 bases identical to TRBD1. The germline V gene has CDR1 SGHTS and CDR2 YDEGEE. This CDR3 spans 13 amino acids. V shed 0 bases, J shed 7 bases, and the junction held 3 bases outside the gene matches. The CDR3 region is CASSLVGQSEAFF. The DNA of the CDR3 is TGTGCCAGCAGCTTGGTGGGACAGAGTGAAGCTTTCTTT.

DNA for the CDR3: TGCGCCAGCAGCGGTACAGGGGGGGAATTTGAAGCTTTCTTT. It specifies CASSGTGGEFEAFF. V is TRBV5-1 and J is TRBJ1-1; TRBD1 matches at 8 bases. Germline V gene data show CDR1 as SGHRS and CDR2 as YFSETQ. The CDR3 is 14 amino acids. V shed 4 bases and J 7 bases; nucleotides not matched to a gene: 9.

The CDR3 DNA reads TGCGCCAGCAGCTTGGGTGGGACACCGACAACTAATGAAAAACTGTTTTTT. Protein product: CASSLGGTPTTNEKLFF. The V gene is TRBV5-1, the J gene TRBJ1-4, with a tentative D call TRBD1 (6 bases). This CDR3 contains 17 residues. CDR1 SGHRS and CDR2 YFSETQ come from the germline V gene. With 0 bases removed from V and 0 bases from J, the gap between germline ends came to 12 bases. Together with reference TRBV5-1 and TRBJ1-4, the CDR3 gives the full variable domain: KAGVTQTPRYLIKTRGQQVTLSCSPISGHRSVSWYQQTPGQGLQFLFEYFSETQRNKGNFPGRFSGRQFSNSRSEMNVSTLELGDSALYLCASSLGGTPTTNEKLFFGSGTQLSVL.

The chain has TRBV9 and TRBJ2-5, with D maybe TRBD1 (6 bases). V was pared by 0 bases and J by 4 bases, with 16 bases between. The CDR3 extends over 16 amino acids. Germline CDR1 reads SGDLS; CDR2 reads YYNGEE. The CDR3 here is CASSVGVGQGIETQYF. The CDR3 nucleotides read TGTGCCAGCAGCGTAGGGGTCGGGCAGGGGATAGAGACCCAGTACTTC.